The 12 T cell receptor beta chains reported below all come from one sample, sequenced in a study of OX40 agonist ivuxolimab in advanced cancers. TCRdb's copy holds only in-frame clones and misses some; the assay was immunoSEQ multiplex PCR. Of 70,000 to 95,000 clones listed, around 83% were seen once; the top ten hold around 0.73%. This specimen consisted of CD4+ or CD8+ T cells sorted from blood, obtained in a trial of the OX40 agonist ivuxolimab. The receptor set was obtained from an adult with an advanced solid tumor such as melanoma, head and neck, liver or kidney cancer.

CDR3 DNA: TGTGCCAGCAGTTTATATGGACGGGGGGGCGCAGATACGCAGTATTTT. Translating gives CASSLYGRGGADTQYF. V and J are TRBV28 and TRBJ2-3, with 8 bases lining up with TRBD2. After removal of 1 base from V and 4 bases from J, the junction contained 7 bases not matched to a gene. The CDR3 has 16 amino acids. Germline assignment: CDR1 MDHEN and CDR2 SYDVKM.

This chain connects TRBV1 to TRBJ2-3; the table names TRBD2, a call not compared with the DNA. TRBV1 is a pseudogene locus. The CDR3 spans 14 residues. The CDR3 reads CTSSPSEGTDTQYF. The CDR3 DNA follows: TGCACCAGCAGTCCTAGCGAAGGCACAGATACGCAGTATTTT.

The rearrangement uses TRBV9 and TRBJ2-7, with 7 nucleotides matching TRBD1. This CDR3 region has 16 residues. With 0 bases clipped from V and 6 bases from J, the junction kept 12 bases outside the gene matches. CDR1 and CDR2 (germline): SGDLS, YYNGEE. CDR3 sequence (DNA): TGTGCCAGCAGCGTAGATTTAGGAGACAGGGTGGGCGAGCAGTACTTC. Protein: CASSVDLGDRVGEQYF.

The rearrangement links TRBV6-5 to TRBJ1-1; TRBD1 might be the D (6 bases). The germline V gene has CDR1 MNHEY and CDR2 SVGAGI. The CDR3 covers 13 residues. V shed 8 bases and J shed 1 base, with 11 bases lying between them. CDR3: CASSRGQNTEAFF. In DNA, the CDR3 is TGTGCCAGCTCACGGGGACAGAACACTGAAGCTTTCTTT.

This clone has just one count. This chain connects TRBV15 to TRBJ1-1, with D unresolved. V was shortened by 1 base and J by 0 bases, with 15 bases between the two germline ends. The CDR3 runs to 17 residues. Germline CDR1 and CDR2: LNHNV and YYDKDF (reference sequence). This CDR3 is CATSRGGARSMNTEAFF. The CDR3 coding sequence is TGTGCCACCAGCAGAGGAGGCGCCCGGAGCATGAACACTGAAGCTTTCTTT.

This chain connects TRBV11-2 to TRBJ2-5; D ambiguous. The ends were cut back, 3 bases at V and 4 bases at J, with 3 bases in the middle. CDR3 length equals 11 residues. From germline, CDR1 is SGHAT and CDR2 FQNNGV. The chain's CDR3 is CASSLAETQYF. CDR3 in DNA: TGTGCCAGCAGCTTGGCAGAGACCCAGTACTTC.

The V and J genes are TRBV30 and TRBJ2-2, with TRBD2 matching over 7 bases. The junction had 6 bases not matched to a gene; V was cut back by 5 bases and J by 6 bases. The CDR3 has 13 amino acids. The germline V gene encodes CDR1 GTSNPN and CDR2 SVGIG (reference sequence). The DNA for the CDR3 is TGTGCCTGGCGGGGGGTTGCTCCCGGGGAGCTGTTTTTT. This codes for CAWRGVAPGELFF.

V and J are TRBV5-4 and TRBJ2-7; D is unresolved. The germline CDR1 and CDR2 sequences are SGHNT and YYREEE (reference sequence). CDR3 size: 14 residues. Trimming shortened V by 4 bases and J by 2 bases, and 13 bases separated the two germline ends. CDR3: CASSEQDGTYEQYF. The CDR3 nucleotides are TGTGCCAGCAGCGAGCAGGACGGAACCTACGAGCAGTACTTC.

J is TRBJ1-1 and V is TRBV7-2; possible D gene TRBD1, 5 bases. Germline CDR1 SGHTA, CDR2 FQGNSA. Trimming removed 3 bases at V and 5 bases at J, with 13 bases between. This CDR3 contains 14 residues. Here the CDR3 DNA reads TGTGCCAGCAGCTTGTTAGGGGTGGGTACTGAAGCTTTCTTT. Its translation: CASSLLGVGTEAFF.

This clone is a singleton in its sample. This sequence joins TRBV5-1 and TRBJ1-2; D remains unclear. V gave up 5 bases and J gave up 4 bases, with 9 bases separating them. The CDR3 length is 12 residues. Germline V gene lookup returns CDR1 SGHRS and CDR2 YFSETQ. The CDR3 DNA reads TGCGCCAGCAGTCAGGACGCCTATGGCTACACCTTC. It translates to CASSQDAYGYTF.

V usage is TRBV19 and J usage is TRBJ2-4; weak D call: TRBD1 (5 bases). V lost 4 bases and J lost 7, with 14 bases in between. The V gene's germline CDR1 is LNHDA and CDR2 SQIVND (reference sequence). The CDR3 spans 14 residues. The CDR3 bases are TGTGCCAGTAGTAGTACTCAGGGTTATAACATTCAGTACTTC. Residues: CASSSTQGYNIQYF.

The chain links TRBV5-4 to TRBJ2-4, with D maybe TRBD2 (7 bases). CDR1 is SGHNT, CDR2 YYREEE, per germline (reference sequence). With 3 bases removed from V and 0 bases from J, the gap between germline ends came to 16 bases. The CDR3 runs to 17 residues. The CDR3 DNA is TGTGCCAGCAGCTCAATGGGGGGGGGCGTAGCCAAAAACATTCAGTACTTC. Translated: CASSSMGGGVAKNIQYF. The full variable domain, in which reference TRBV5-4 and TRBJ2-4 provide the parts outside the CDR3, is ETGVTQSPTHLIKTRGQQVTLRCSSQSGHNTVSWYQQALGQGPQFIFQYYREEENGRGNFPPRFSGLQFPNYSSELNVNALELDDSALYLCASSSMGGGVAKNIQYFGAGTRLSVL.